The clone carrying this T cell receptor beta chain was recorded only once. Its antigen is as yet unknown. Rectal tissue came from one to two pinch biopsies taken at colonoscopy. The sample is drawn from a study of pediatric ulcerative colitis. Clones were read by immunoSEQ multiplex PCR, and TCRdb kept only the in-frame ones, dropping some. The sample lists 30,000 to 35,000 clones; around 80% were seen once. CDR1 is MNHEY and CDR2 is SMNVEV in the germline V gene (reference sequence). J gave up 2 bases and V 6 bases, and 6 bases lay outside the gene matches. The CDR3 consists of 16 residues. General study points: Blood-rectal clonal overlap within each person was significantly higher in ulcerative colitis patients than controls.

This sequence originates from a boy aged 5-17 years with mild ulcerative colitis. Sequenced sample: gut tissue. The chain is built from TRBV27 and TRBJ1-6, with 8 bases lining up with TRBD1. CDR3 in DNA: TGTGCCAGCAGATCAGGGGGCCTTACCTATAATTCACCCCTCCACTTT. This sequence encodes CASRSGGLTYNSPLHF.